This TCR beta chain is drawn from a study of shared clonotypes between healthy human individuals. Study summary: The composition of the donors was two women and three men aged 18 to 49.

Germline CDR1 and CDR2: SGHRS and YFSETQ. The CDR3 has 16 amino acids. V was cut by 4 bases and J by 5 bases, with 21 bases left in between. This table comes from immunoSEQ multiplex PCR, and its TCRdb copy is limited to in-frame clones, with some not included. The sample shows more than 2 million clones, 85% to 95% of them seen only once. The TCR originated in a young man in good health. The sequenced material came from naive CD4+ T cells sorted from blood. Indicated subset: CD45RA+ positively selected. The chain uses TRBV5-1 and TRBJ1-1, with D hard to call. The CDR3 is CASSGVAAQGRTEAFF. In DNA form, the CDR3 reads TGCGCCAGCAGCGGGGTGGCAGCCCAAGGGCGGACTGAAGCTTTCTTT.